These T cell receptor beta chains were read from a single sample in a study of beta chain features in type 1 diabetes. Clones were read by immunoSEQ multiplex PCR, and TCRdb kept only the in-frame ones, dropping some. The data show hundreds of thousands of clones, with roughly a sixth seen just once and 0.02% to 0.025% held by the top ten. The sequenced sample consisted of naive CD4+ T cells from blood. The receptor source for this set is a woman aged 18-29 years in good health. The CDR3 runs from the conserved cysteine through the conserved F or W. The order of the fields is clone size, V gene, CDR3 length, J gene, D gene, CDR3 protein, CDR3 DNA. A D gene is named only where the DNA matches it firmly. Part of the rows lack a size; the others show once, few, many or a class for expanded clones.

-	TRBV9	16	TRBJ2-5	-	CASSAGPGRQKETQYF	TGTGCCAGCAGCGCCGGACCGGGACGCCAAAAAGAGACCCAGTACTTC
few	TRBV7-9	15	TRBJ2-2	-	CASSLDLLLTGELFF	TGTGCCAGCAGCTTAGATCTTTTACTTACCGGGGAGCTGTTTTTT
-	TRBV11-2	16	TRBJ1-5	TRBD1	CASSLQGQVGNQPQHF	TGTGCCAGCAGCCTCCAGGGACAGGTGGGGAATCAGCCCCAGCATTTT
-	TRBV29-1	13	TRBJ2-7	-	CSVVEVFGAEQYF	TGCAGCGTTGTAGAGGTTTTTGGTGCCGAGCAGTACTTC
few	TRBV28	14	TRBJ2-7	-	CASSLGQAAYEQYF	TGTGCCAGCAGTTTGGGGCAGGCCGCCTACGAGCAGTACTTC
few	TRBV6-6	13	TRBJ1-5	-	CASSSGDGQPQHF	TGTGCCAGCAGTTCAGGGGATGGGCAGCCCCAGCATTTT
few	TRBV4-2	14	TRBJ2-7	-	CASSQVGASYEQYF	TGTGCCAGCAGCCAAGTAGGGGCTAGCTACGAGCAGTACTTC
-	TRBV10-3	14	TRBJ2-5	-	CATGRKRGDLAQYF	TGTGCCACCGGTCGGAAGAGGGGCGATCTGGCCCAGTACTTC
few	TRBV4-2	17	TRBJ2-2	TRBD2	CASSQRSAGGNTGELFF	TGTGCCAGCAGCCAGCGTTCGGCGGGAGGTAACACCGGGGAGCTGTTTTTT
-	TRBV9	15	TRBJ2-7	-	CASSVAPGTAYEQYF	-
-	TRBV10-3	13	TRBJ2-3	-	CAIKVTSTDTQYF	TGTGCCATCAAGGTCACTAGCACAGATACGCAGTATTTT
-	TRBV28	13	TRBJ2-7	-	CASSLGGINEQYF	TGTGCCAGCAGTTTGGGGGGAATTAACGAGCAGTACTTC
few	TRBV15	18	TRBJ2-3	TRBD2	CATSRDQTSGRYTDTQYF	TGTGCCACCAGCAGAGATCAGACTAGCGGGAGGTACACAGATACGCAGTATTTT
few	TRBV4-3	15	TRBJ1-4	-	CASSQVQGTNEKLFF	TGCGCCAGCAGCCAAGTCCAGGGAACTAATGAAAAACTGTTTTTT
-	TRBV5-4	15	TRBJ2-5	-	CASSLALQQQETQYF	TGTGCCAGCAGCTTGGCTTTACAGCAGCAAGAGACCCAGTACTTC
-	TRBV7-9	13	TRBJ2-7	-	CASSLGAEPEQYF	TGTGCCAGCAGCTTAGGGGCAGAACCCGAGCAGTACTTC
few	TRBV28	15	TRBJ2-4	TRBD1	CASSFPGTGPHIQYF	TGTGCCAGCAGTTTCCCCGGGACAGGACCCCACATTCAGTACTTC
-	TRBV7-2	14	TRBJ2-7	TRBD1	CASSFDRGDYEQYF	TGTGCCAGCAGCTTCGACAGGGGTGACTACGAGCAGTACTTC
-	TRBV29-1	19	TRBJ1-2	TRBD1	CSASGSVLTGTAADYGYTF	TGCAGCGCCTCCGGTTCAGTCTTGACCGGGACAGCAGCAGACTATGGCTACACCTTC
few	TRBV27	13	TRBJ1-5	-	CASSLVRDQPQHF	TGTGCCAGCAGTTTAGTAAGGGATCAGCCCCAGCATTTT
-	TRBV4-3	13	TRBJ2-2	-	CASSQEGGGELFF	TGCGCCAGCAGCCAAGAGGGCGGCGGGGAGCTGTTTTTT
-	TRBV4-2	14	TRBJ1-4	-	CASSQSGGNEKLFF	TGTGCCAGCAGCCAGAGCGGAGGGAATGAAAAACTGTTTTTT
few	TRBV18	13	TRBJ1-1	-	CASLEQGNTEAFF	TGTGCCAGCTTAGAACAGGGGAACACTGAAGCTTTCTTT
-	TRBV21-1	15	TRBJ2-7	-	CASRSGTGALYEQYF	TGTGCCAGCAGATCCGGGACAGGGGCCCTCTACGAGCAGTACTTC
-	TRBV7-9	14	TRBJ2-1	-	CASSLAGVHNEQFF	TGTGCCAGCAGCTTAGCAGGAGTCCACAATGAGCAGTTCTTC
-	TRBV5-4	15	TRBJ2-1	TRBD2	CASSLGTSGYNEQFF	TGTGCCAGCAGCTTGGGGACTAGCGGTTACAATGAGCAGTTCTTC
few	TRBV28	10	TRBJ1-1	-	CASRDTEAFF	TGTGCCAGCAGGGACACTGAAGCTTTCTTT
-	TRBV11-2	19	TRBJ2-3	TRBD2	CASSLLPFSSGRTKDTQYF	TGTGCCAGCAGCTTACTCCCATTTTCTAGCGGGAGGACGAAAGATACGCAGTATTTT
-	TRBV6-1	13	TRBJ2-3	-	CASSEQLPDTQYF	TGTGCCAGCAGTGAACAGCTTCCAGATACGCAGTATTTT
-	TRBV7-9	15	TRBJ2-1	TRBD2	CASSLGSGTYNEQFF	TGTGCCAGCAGCTTAGGTAGCGGGACCTACAATGAGCAGTTCTTC
-	TRBV27	13	TRBJ2-1	-	CASKKAGGNEQFF	TGTGCCAGCAAAAAGGCGGGTGGCAATGAGCAGTTCTTC
few	TRBV6-4	14	TRBJ1-1	-	CASSPGSGYSEAFF	TGTGCCAGCAGTCCCGGGAGCGGCTATTCTGAAGCTTTCTTT